This TCR beta chain was captured by sequencing in a study of T-cell reconstitution after alpha-beta-depleted transplantation in children. TCRbeta library preparation incorporated unique molecular identifiers. TCRdb re-called the PCR reads with MiXCR, one entry per CDR3 protein. The sample yields 200,000 to 250,000 distinct CDR3 sequences, roughly 10% seen once. This clonotype showed up many times. Germline values: CDR1 SQVTM, CDR2 ANQGSEA. The CDR3 runs to 14 residues. The ends were cut back, 6 bases at V and 0 bases at J, with 13 bases in the middle. The receptor's source is a human donor who donated a stem cell graft to a child with acute lymphoblastic leukemia. The V call is TRBV29-1, the J call TRBJ2-3, with D maybe TRBD1 (6 bases). Sequenced material: PBMCs from the stem cell graft donor, taken from the stem cell graft. The DNA for the CDR3 is TGCAGCGTCCGGGACACTGCTAGCACAGATACGCAGTATTTT. Protein: CSVRDTASTDTQYF.